The clone carrying this T cell receptor beta chain showed up just a few times. These data belong to a study of blood T cell repertoires in COVID-19. Study-wide context: Material from acute and convalescent COVID-19 was sourced from the United States, Italy and Spain. In each case, the material was cDNA or gDNA derived from T cells, B-cell-depleted T cells, or PBMCs.

The CDR3 is 14 amino acids. Trimming removed 1 base from V and 1 base from J, with 8 bases in between. Germline CDR1 reads SGHTS; CDR2 reads YDEGEE. In the original analysis: By means of reference gene primer amplification, nucleated cell counts were estimated. Data came from immunoSEQ multiplex PCR; TCRdb stores just in-frame clones and leaves some out. The V and J calls and clone size were taken over from that table, and D and trimming were inferred from the DNA. The table has 95,000 to 150,000 clones, 85% seen once. The chain employs TRBV5-8 and TRBJ1-1; D is undetermined. The source is a man older than 75 with acute or convalescent COVID-19. Material: peripheral blood. The CDR3 loop reads CASSLWSKNTEAFF. DNA of the CDR3: TGTGCCAGCAGCTTGTGGAGTAAGAACACTGAAGCTTTCTTT.